This T cell receptor (beta chain) originates from a study of beta chain features in type 1 diabetes. Overall study results and limits: Type 1 diabetes patients showed a moderate but significant shortening of TCRB CDR3s in all four CD4+ subsets. Naive, central memory and regulatory TCRB repertoires appeared more similar among patients than healthy donors.

This CDR3 comprises 14 residues. The V end was cut by 0 bases, the J end by 4 bases, with 10 bases between. The germline CDR1 and CDR2 sequences are LNHNV and YYDKDF (reference sequence). The sequenced template was cDNA made from the entire isolated RNA. Sequencing used immunoSEQ multiplex PCR; TCRdb keeps in-frame clones, though not all of them. The sample carries tens of thousands of clones, 49% recorded once. Of note for this clone: Its antigen is undetermined.

This clonotype originated in a man aged 25 to 40 with type 1 diabetes. The rearrangement links TRBV15 to TRBJ2-7; tentative D call: TRBD1 (6 bases). Sample: stem cell memory CD4+ T cells from blood. The CDR3 loop reads CATSRDRGPYEQYF. The CDR3 DNA is TGTGCCACCAGCAGAGACAGGGGACCTTACGAGCAGTACTTC.